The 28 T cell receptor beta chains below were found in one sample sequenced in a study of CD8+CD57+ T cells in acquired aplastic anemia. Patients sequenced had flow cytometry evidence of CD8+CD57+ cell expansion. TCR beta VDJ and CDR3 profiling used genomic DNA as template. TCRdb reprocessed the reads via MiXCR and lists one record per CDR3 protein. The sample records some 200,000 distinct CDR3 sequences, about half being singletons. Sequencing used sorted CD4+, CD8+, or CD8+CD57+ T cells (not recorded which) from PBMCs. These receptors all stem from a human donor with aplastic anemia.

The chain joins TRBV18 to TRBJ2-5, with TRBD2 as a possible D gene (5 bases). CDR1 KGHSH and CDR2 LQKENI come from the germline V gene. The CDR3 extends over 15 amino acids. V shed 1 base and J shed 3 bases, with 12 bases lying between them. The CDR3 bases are TGTGCCAGCTCACCACTGTCGGTCGGGGAAGAGACCCAGTACTTC. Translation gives CASSPLSVGEETQYF.

The CDR3 sequence: CASSQYGTGLMHEQFF. CDR3 nucleotide sequence: TGCGCCAGCAGCCAGTACGGGACAGGCCTTATGCATGAGCAGTTCTTC. The chain couples TRBV5-1 to TRBJ2-1, with 8 bases identical to TRBD1. Germline CDR1 reads SGHRS; CDR2 reads YFSETQ. The ends lost 4 bases at V and 8 bases at J; junction bases unmatched: 14. The CDR3 covers 16 residues.

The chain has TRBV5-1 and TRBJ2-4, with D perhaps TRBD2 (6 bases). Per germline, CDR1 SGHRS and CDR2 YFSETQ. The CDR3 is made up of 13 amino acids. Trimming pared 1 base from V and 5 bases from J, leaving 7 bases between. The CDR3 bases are TGCGCCAGCAGCTTGTCGGGGGAAAACATTCAGTACTTC. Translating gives CASSLSGENIQYF. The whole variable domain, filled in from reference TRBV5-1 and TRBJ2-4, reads KAGVTQTPRYLIKTRGQQVTLSCSPISGHRSVSWYQQTPGQGLQFLFEYFSETQRNKGNFPGRFSGRQFSNSRSEMNVSTLELGDSALYLCASSLSGENIQYFGAGTRLSVL.

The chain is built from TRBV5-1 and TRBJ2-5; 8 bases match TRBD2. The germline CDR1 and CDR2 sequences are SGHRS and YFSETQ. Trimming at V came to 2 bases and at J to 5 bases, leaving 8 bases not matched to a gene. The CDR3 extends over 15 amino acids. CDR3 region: CASSFGGANGETQYF. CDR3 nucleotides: TGCGCCAGCAGCTTCGGGGGGGCCAACGGGGAGACCCAGTACTTC.

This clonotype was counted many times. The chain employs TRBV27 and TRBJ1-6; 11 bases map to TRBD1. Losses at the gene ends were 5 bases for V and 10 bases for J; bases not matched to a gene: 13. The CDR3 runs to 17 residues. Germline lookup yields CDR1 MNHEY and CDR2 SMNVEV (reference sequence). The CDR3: CASSLGQGAEGGSPLHF. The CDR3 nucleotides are TGTGCCAGCAGTCTTGGACAGGGGGCGGAGGGTGGATCACCCCTCCACTTT.

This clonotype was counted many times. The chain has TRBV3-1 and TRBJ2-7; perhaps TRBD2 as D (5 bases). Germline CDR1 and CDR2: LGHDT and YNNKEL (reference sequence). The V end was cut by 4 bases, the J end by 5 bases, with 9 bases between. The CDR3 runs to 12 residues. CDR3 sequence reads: CASSRTRDEQYF. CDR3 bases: TGTGCCAGCAGCCGGACTCGCGACGAGCAGTACTTC.

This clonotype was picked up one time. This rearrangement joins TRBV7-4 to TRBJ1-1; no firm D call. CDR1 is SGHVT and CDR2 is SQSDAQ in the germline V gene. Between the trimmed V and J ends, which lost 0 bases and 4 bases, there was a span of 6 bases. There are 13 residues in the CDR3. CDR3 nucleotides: TGTGCCAGCAGCTTAGCGTTATCCACTGAAGCTTTCTTT. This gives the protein CASSLALSTEAFF.

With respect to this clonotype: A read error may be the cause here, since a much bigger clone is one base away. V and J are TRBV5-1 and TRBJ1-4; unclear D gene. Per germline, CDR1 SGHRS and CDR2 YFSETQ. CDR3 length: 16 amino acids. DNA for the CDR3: TGCGCCAGCAGCTTTCCGGGCCTTGGAACTAATGAAAGACTGTTTTTT. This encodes CASSFPGLGTNERLFF.

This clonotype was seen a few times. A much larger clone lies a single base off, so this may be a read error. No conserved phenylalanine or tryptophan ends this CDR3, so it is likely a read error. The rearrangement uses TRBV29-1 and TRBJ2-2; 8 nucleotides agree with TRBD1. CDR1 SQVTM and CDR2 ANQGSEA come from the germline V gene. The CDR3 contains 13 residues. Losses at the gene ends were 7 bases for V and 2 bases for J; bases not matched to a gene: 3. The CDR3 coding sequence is TGCAGCGCTGACAGGGGTAACACCGGGGAGCTGTTTTCT. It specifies CSADRGNTGELFS.

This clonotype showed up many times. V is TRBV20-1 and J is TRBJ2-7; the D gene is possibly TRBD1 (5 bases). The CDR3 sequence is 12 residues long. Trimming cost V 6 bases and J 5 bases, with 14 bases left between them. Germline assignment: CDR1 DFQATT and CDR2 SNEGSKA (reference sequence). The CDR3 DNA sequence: TGCAGTGCCCTTTTTCAAGGGGACGAGCAGTACTTC. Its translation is CSALFQGDEQYF.

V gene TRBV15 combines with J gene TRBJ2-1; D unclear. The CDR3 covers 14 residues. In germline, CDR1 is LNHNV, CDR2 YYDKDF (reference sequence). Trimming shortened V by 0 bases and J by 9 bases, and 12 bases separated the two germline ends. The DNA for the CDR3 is TGTGCCACCAGCAGAGATTTCTTTGGCGTTGAGCAGTTCTTC. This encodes CATSRDFFGVEQFF.

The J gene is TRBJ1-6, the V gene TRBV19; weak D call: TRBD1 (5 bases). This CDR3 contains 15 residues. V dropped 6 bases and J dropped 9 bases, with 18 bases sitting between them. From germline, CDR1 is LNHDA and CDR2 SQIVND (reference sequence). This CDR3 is CASRPPGRVSSPLHF. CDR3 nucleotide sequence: TGTGCCAGTAGACCTCCAGGCAGGGTGAGTTCACCCCTCCACTTT.

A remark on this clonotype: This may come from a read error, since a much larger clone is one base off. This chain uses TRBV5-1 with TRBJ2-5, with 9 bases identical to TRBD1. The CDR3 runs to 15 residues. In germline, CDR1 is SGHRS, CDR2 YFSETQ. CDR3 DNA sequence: TGCGCCAGCAGCTCCCGGACAGGGGTATTGGAGACCCAGTGCTTC. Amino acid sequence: CASSSRTGVLETQCF.

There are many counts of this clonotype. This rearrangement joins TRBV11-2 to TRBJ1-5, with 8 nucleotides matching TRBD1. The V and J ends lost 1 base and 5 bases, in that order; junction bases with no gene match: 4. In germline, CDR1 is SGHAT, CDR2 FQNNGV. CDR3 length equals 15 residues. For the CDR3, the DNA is TGTGCCAGCAGCTTAGGGACAGGGTCCGATCAGCCCCAGCATTTT. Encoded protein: CASSLGTGSDQPQHF.

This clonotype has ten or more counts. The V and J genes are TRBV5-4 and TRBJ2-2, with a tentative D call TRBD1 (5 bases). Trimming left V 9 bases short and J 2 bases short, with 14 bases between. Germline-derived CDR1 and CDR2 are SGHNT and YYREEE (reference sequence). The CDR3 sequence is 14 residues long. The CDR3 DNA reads TGTGCCACTATCGTTCAGGGCAACACCGGGGAGCTGTTTTTT. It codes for CATIVQGNTGELFF.

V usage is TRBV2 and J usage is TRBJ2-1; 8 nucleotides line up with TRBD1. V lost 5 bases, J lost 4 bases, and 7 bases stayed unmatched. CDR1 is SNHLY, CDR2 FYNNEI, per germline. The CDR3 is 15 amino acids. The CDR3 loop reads CASSPDRVHYNEQFF. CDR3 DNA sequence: TGTGCCAGCAGTCCGGACAGGGTCCATTACAATGAGCAGTTCTTC.

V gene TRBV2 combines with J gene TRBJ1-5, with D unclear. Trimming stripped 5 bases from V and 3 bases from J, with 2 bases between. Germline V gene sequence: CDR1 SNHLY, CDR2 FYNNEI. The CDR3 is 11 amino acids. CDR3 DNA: TGTGCCAGCAGTTTCAATCAGCCCCAGCATTTT. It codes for CASSFNQPQHF.

The CDR3 here is CASSIRATRTRPQHF. In DNA form, the CDR3 reads TGTGCCAGTAGTATCAGGGCGACGAGGACTCGGCCCCAGCATTTT. V gene TRBV19 combines with J gene TRBJ1-5, with a weak D call TRBD1 (5 bases). The CDR3 is 15 amino acids. V was shortened by 3 bases and J by 9 bases, with 18 bases between the two germline ends. Germline CDR1 is LNHDA and CDR2 is SQIVND (reference sequence).

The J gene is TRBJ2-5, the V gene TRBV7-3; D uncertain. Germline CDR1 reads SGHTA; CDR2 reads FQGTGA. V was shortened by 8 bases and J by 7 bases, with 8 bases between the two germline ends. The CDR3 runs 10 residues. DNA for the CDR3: TGTGCCAGCGGGTACGGGACCCAGTACTTC. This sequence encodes CASGYGTQYF.

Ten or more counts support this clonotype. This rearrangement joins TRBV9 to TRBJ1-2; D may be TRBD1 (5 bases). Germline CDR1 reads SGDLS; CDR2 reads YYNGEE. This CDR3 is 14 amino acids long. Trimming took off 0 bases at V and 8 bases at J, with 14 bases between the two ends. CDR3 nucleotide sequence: TGTGCCAGCAGCGTAGATGTGGGGGAAGGGGGCTACACCTTC. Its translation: CASSVDVGEGGYTF.

The CDR3 DNA reads TGTGCCAGCAGTTATCGACTAGCGGGGGACCTATTCCTTTCCTACAATGAGCAGTTCTTC. This gives the protein CASSYRLAGDLFLSYNEQFF. The chain is built from TRBV6-5 and TRBJ2-1; the match to TRBD2 covers 12 bases. This CDR3 region has 20 residues. Trimming removed 3 bases from V and 1 base from J; junction bases left unmatched: 13. The germline CDR1 and CDR2 sequences are MNHEY and SVGAGI.

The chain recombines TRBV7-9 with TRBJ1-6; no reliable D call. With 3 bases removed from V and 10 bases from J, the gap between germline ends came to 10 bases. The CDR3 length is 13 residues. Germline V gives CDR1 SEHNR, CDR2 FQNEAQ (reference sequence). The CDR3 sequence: CASSFDPQSPLHF. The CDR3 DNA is TGTGCCAGCAGCTTCGACCCACAGTCACCCCTCCACTTT.

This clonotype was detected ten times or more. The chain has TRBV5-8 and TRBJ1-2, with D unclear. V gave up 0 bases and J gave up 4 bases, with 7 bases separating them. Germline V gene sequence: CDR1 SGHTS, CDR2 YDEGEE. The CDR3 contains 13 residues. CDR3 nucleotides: TGTGCCAGCAGCTTGGTTCAGACCTATGGCTACACCTTC. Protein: CASSLVQTYGYTF.

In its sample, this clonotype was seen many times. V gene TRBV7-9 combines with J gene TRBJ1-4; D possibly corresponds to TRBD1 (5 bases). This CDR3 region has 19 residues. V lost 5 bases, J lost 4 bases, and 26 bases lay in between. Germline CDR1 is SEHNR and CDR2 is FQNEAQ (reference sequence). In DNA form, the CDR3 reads TGTGCCAGCAGCCCGCGGGACTCCCGGGGGAGTGGCGGTAATGAAAAACTGTTTTTT. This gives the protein CASSPRDSRGSGGNEKLFF.

In nucleotides, the CDR3 is TGTGCCAGCAGCGTAGTTCCTGGGACAGGCTTCTATAGCAATCAGCCCCAGCATTTT. Its protein product is CASSVVPGTGFYSNQPQHF. V is TRBV12-3 or TRBV12-4 and J is TRBJ1-5; 8 bases line up with TRBD1. CDR3 length equals 19 residues. Unmatched junction bases numbered 16, after V lost 6 bases and J lost 0 bases.

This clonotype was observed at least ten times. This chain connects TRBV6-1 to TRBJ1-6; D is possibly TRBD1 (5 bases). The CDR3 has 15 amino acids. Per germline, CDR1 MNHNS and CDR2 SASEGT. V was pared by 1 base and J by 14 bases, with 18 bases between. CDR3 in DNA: TGTGCCAGCAGTGAAGAGGACGGGGGAGGTAGGACCCTCCACTTT. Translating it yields CASSEEDGGGRTLHF.

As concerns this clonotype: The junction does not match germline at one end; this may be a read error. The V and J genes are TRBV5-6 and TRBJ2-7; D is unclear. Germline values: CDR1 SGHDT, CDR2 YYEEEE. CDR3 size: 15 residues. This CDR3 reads CASSLRSASSYEQYF. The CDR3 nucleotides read TGCGCCAGCAGCTTGCGATCAGCAAGTTCCTACGAGCAGTACTTC.

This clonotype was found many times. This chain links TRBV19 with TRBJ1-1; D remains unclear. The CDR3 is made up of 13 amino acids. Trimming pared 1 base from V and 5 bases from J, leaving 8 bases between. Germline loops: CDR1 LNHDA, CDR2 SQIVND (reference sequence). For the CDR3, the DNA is TGTGCCAGTAGTATAGCGATGCAGACTGAAGCTTTCTTT. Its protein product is CASSIAMQTEAFF.